Sequencing of this T cell receptor beta chain was carried out in a study of blood T cell repertoires in COVID-19 (TCRdb year 2020). Regarding the study in general: Samples from collaborators originated in the United States, Italy and Spain and spanned both the acute and convalescent phases of COVID-19. Samples came from the ongoing ImmuneRACE study (first 160 participants) plus 1,254 subjects from 6 global collaborators. The repertoires were made available in a free public database intended to serve as a resource for research on the immune response to SARS-CoV-2. The dataset comprised deeply sampled blood TCRbeta repertoires from subjects exposed to, actively infected with, or recovered from COVID-19. Sample metadata almost always included a de-identified subject ID, COVID-19 status, age in years and sex. Where available, HLA class I and class II types were obtained from metadata supplied by the sample provider rather than from assay-based typing. The material from the prospective study consisted of cDNA or gDNA derived from T cells, B-cell-depleted T cells, or PBMCs. The full study reports these points: Clinical and demographic metadata were provided uncurated, with the amount varying by source and participant.

As for this clone: The target of this receptor is not known. No qualities accompany the bases; no much larger clone lies one base away.

TCRbeta CDR3 regions were amplified from genomic DNA using the immunoSEQ Assay, a bias-controlled multiplex PCR. As for the authors' bioinformatics: The number of nucleated cells in each sample was estimated from the amplification of reference gene primers within the assay. Sequence reads were collapsed and filtered to measure the absolute abundance of every unique TCRbeta CDR3 rearrangement. For each sample, productive Simpson clonality was calculated by taking the square root of Simpson's diversity index across productive rearrangements. What TCRdb holds here is the immuneACCESS table cut down to in-frame rearrangements. Part of the clones is not present; checked against another copy, under half of the missing clones reflect an unresolved V gene, and the others are unexplained. D and trimming were read from the DNA, whereas the V and J calls and clone size are those reported in that table. This sample lists tens of thousands of clones; almost 90% were detected once. The ten biggest clones cover 1.5% to 2.5% of the sample.

From the cysteine through the phenylalanine, the CDR3 covers 13 amino acids. Just the 39-base CDR3 DNA is kept, in frame starting at base 1. Via the germline V gene, CDR1 is SGHTA and CDR2 FQGNSA. V lost 2 bases and J lost 4 bases; the stretch between them is 8 bases long. Collaborating institutions collected whole blood in K2EDTA tubes following their own protocols. For TCRbeta analysis, collaborators shipped samples in one of three forms: frozen whole blood, isolated PBMCs, or DNA extracted from either of those sample types. This chain is built from TRBV7-2 and TRBJ1-1; no D segment can be confidently identified. Source material: peripheral blood. The sequence came from a woman of 80 years or more with active or convalescent COVID-19. CDR3 sequence: CASSLQVGTEAFF. The DNA reads as follows: TGTGCCAGCAGCTTACAGGTGGGCACTGAAGCTTTCTTT.